This T cell receptor (beta chain) appears in the sequencing data of a study of blood T cell repertoires in COVID-19. V lost 2 bases, J lost 6 bases, and 9 bases stayed unmatched. Germline V gives CDR1 SGHTS, CDR2 YDEGEE. The CDR3 is 15 residues long. Clones were sequenced by immunoSEQ multiplex PCR, and TCRdb holds only the in-frame ones, with some missing. The table records 200,000 or so clones, about nine tenths of them present only once. The rearrangement uses TRBV5-8 and TRBJ2-7, with 9 positions matching TRBD1. The material sequenced was peripheral blood. This sequence originates from a middle-aged man with acute or convalescent COVID-19. CDR3 residues: CASSFWTGEVSEQYF. CDR3 nucleotide sequence: TGTGCCAGCAGCTTTTGGACAGGGGAAGTGAGCGAGCAGTACTTC.